These 31 T cell receptor beta chains originate from one sample sequenced in a study of shared clonotypes between healthy human individuals. As defined, naive CD8 cells were CD45RO-negative and positively selected for CCR7, with terminally differentiated effector memory CD45RA+ cells excluded. Profiled with immunoSEQ multiplex PCR; TCRdb holds only in-frame clones, not every one. The repertoire has around 600,000 clones, 85% to 95% of them found once; the top ten carry around 0.11%. Specimen: naive CD8+ T cells sorted from blood. These receptors were obtained from a young woman in good health.

Concerning this clone: At one of its ends the junction is not consistent with the germline gene, which may arise from a read error. In DNA, the CDR3 is TGTGCCAGCAGCTTAGATTCTAGCGGGAGGCTCGGGGACTTC. Encoded protein: CASSLDSSGRLGDF. The chain combines TRBV11-2 with TRBJ2-7, with 11 bases that match TRBD2. The CDR3 consists of 14 residues. Per the germline V gene, CDR1 is SGHAT and CDR2 is FQNNGV.

The gene calls are TRBV19 and TRBJ2-3; D is unresolved. The germline CDR1 and CDR2 sequences are LNHDA and SQIVND (reference sequence). Trimming stripped 5 bases from V and 3 bases from J, with 15 bases between. The CDR3 consists of 15 residues. In DNA, the CDR3 is TGTGCCAGTAGTTTGCTATACGGTACGACAGATACGCAGTATTTT. This encodes CASSLLYGTTDTQYF.

The chain combines TRBV27 with TRBJ2-5; D ambiguous. CDR1 and CDR2 from the germline V gene are MNHEY and SMNVEV (reference sequence). The CDR3 runs 14 residues. Trimming removed 6 bases from V and 7 bases from J, with 18 bases in between. CDR3 coding DNA: TGTGCCAGCAGCCCTGGACCCTCTCGCGGGACCCAGTACTTC. Amino acids: CASSPGPSRGTQYF.

The chain recombines TRBV7-9 with TRBJ2-7; a weak D match, TRBD2 (6 bases). In germline, CDR1 is SEHNR, CDR2 FQNEAQ (reference sequence). The CDR3 has 16 residues. Trimming removed 5 bases at V and 4 bases at J, with 21 bases between. CDR3 nucleotide sequence: TGTGCCAGCAGCGAGACACGGCTTAGCGGAACATACGAGCAGTACTTC. It yields the protein CASSETRLSGTYEQYF.

This rearrangement joins TRBV7-8 to TRBJ1-5; D not resolved. The CDR3 is 14 amino acids. V lost 1 base to trimming and J lost 2 bases, with 6 bases between them. Germline V gene sequence: CDR1 SGHVS, CDR2 FQNEAQ. The CDR3 loop reads CASSLVPGNQPQHF. The CDR3 DNA follows: TGTGCCAGCAGCTTAGTCCCGGGCAATCAGCCCCAGCATTTT.

The CDR3 sequence is CASRSSSGTDRHYEQYF. CDR3 nucleotide sequence: TGTGCCAGCAGATCATCCTCGGGGACCGATAGACACTACGAGCAGTACTTC. The chain carries TRBV7-9 and TRBJ2-5, with D perhaps given as TRBD1 or TRBD2 (5 bases each). The assigned J gene may be wrong: the sequence end matches TRBJ2-7 better. This CDR3 has 17 amino acids. In germline, CDR1 is SEHNR, CDR2 FQNEAQ (reference sequence).

The rearrangement joins TRBV29-1 to TRBJ2-7; TRBD2 might be the D (6 bases). The CDR3 runs to 14 residues. The V gene's germline CDR1 is SQVTM and CDR2 ANQGSEA. Deletions cut 6 bases from V and 1 base from J, with 16 bases between. CDR3 region: CSVVGPGRSYEQYF. CDR3 bases: TGCAGCGTCGTTGGTCCGGGGAGGTCCTACGAGCAGTACTTC.

V and J are TRBV7-9 and TRBJ1-4; no firm D call. The CDR3 contains 14 residues. Trimming took off 8 bases at V and 3 bases at J, with 13 bases between the two ends. Germline V CDR1 and CDR2: SEHNR, FQNEAQ (reference sequence). The DNA of the CDR3 is TGTGCCAGCGCGTCAGATAGAGCTAATGAAAAACTGTTTTTT. Protein product: CASASDRANEKLFF.

This chain links TRBV7-8 with TRBJ2-7; D unclear. Per germline, CDR1 SGHVS and CDR2 FQNEAQ. Trimming left V 1 base short and J 6 bases short, with 13 bases between. CDR3 length: 14 amino acids. CDR3 amino acids: CASSLGVKVSEQYF. The CDR3 DNA reads as TGTGCCAGCAGCTTAGGAGTAAAGGTCTCCGAGCAGTACTTC.

The chain employs TRBV6-1 and TRBJ2-5, with D perhaps being TRBD1 or TRBD2 (6 bases each). The V end lost 1 base, the J end lost 2 bases, and 14 bases lay between the germline ends. This CDR3 is 16 amino acids long. Germline V gene sequence: CDR1 MNHNS, CDR2 SASEGT. DNA for the CDR3: TGTGCCAGCAGTGAAGAGTGGGGGGCTCAACAAGAGACCCAGTACTTC. Translation: CASSEEWGAQQETQYF.

The chain links TRBV28 to TRBJ2-7; no definite D call. Germline V gives CDR1 MDHEN, CDR2 SYDVKM. This CDR3 is 13 amino acids long. The germline V and J ends were trimmed by 2 bases and 3 bases, with 8 bases remaining between them. CDR3 region: CASSLRSIYEQYF. CDR3 DNA: TGTGCCAGCAGTTTAAGGTCCATCTACGAGCAGTACTTC.

Comment on this clone: This CDR3 is missing its conserved last phenylalanine or tryptophan, likely due to a read error. The DNA is left out, because the CDR3 cannot be placed on it with certainty; the CDR3 is given as TCRdb lists it. The V and J genes are TRBV10-3 and TRBJ2-3; the listed D gene, TRBD2, was not tested against the DNA. Germline V gene lookup returns CDR1 ENHRY and CDR2 SYGVKD. Ends included, the CDR3 has 8 residues. CDR3 region: CASVKGGG.

The chain carries TRBV7-2 and TRBJ2-7; 10 bases line up with TRBD2. Germline lookup yields CDR1 SGHTA and CDR2 FQGNSA. The CDR3 spans 18 residues. The trim removed 2 bases at V and 0 bases at J, leaving 10 bases unmatched. The CDR3 loop reads CASSLQNSEREGSYEQYF. CDR3 nucleotide sequence: TGTGCCAGCAGCTTACAGAACTCAGAGCGGGAGGGCTCCTACGAGCAGTACTTC.

The chain uses TRBV28 and TRBJ2-2; 7 bases are shared with TRBD1. The CDR3 runs to 15 residues. The V gene end was trimmed by 8 bases and the J gene end by 0 bases; junction bases not matched to a gene: 6. Germline V gives CDR1 MDHEN, CDR2 SYDVKM. In DNA form, the CDR3 reads TGTGCCAGCCGCCTTGGGACAGCGAACACCGGGGAGCTGTTTTTT. Translating gives CASRLGTANTGELFF.

The chain has TRBV25-1 and TRBJ1-1; 7 bases line up with TRBD1. V was pared by 10 bases and J by 7 bases, with 12 bases of the junction left unmatched. The CDR3 is 13 amino acids. Germline V gives CDR1 MGHDK, CDR2 SYGVNS. The CDR3 DNA follows: TGTGCCACCAAAACCGGGACAGAAATTGAAGCTTTCTTT. Protein product: CATKTGTEIEAFF. Based on the CDR3 plus reference TRBV25-1 and TRBJ1-1, the full variable domain is EADIYQTPRYLVIGTGKKITLECSQTMGHDKMYWYQQDPGMELHLIHYSYGVNSTEKGDLSSESTVSRIRTEHFPLTLESARPSHTSQYLCATKTGTEIEAFFGQGTRLTVV.

V gene TRBV7-9 combines with J gene TRBJ2-3, with D possibly called TRBD1 or TRBD2 (5 bases each). This CDR3 spans 15 amino acids. Looked up from germline, CDR1 is SEHNR and CDR2 is FQNEAQ (reference sequence). V was trimmed by 5 bases and J by 4 bases, leaving 16 bases between them. The DNA for the CDR3 is TGTGCCAGCAGCCTGGTATCGGGACCTGCAGATACGCAGTATTTT. The encoded protein is CASSLVSGPADTQYF.

This chain joins TRBV6-5 and TRBJ2-7; D is perhaps TRBD2 (6 bases). The ends were cut back, 7 bases at V and 1 base at J, with 11 bases in the middle. This CDR3 is built from 13 residues. Germline assignment: CDR1 MNHEY and CDR2 SVGAGI. The CDR3 DNA follows: TGTGCCAGCACCGCAAGCGGGTCCTACGAGCAGTACTTC. Translation gives CASTASGSYEQYF.

This clone was detected only once. The J gene is TRBJ2-7, the V gene TRBV27; D may be TRBD1 (6 bases). The germline V gene has CDR1 MNHEY and CDR2 SMNVEV (reference sequence). The CDR3 has 14 amino acids. The V end was cut by 0 bases, the J end by 5 bases, with 11 bases between. The DNA of the CDR3 is TGTGCCAGCAGTTTATCTGTACAGGGCAACGAGCAGTACTTC. Encoded protein: CASSLSVQGNEQYF.

This clone appeared once. This chain connects TRBV28 to TRBJ2-7; 10 nucleotides match TRBD1. This CDR3 has 14 amino acids. V lost 5 bases and J lost 3; bases outside the gene matches: 4. CDR1 is MDHEN and CDR2 is SYDVKM in the germline V gene. The CDR3 here is CASSATGGYYEQYF. DNA of the CDR3: TGTGCCAGCAGTGCGACAGGGGGCTACTACGAGCAGTACTTC.

The DNA for the CDR3 is TGTGCCAGCAGTTTTCCACGACGGACAGGGACCTACGAGCAGTACTTC. This codes for CASSFPRRTGTYEQYF. This chain uses TRBV5-8 with TRBJ2-7; 8 bases agree with TRBD1. This CDR3 spans 16 amino acids. Germline V gene data show CDR1 as SGHTS and CDR2 as YDEGEE. V was pared by 5 bases and J by 2 bases, with 12 bases of the junction left unmatched.

Of note for this clone: The sample carries other DNA sequences with the same CDR3. The CDR3 DNA reads as TGTGCCAGCAGCGTGGAGGGGGGGACAGATACGCAGTATTTT. Translating gives CASSVEGGTDTQYF. The chain combines TRBV9 with TRBJ2-3, with D tentatively TRBD2 (7 bases). The V gene's germline CDR1 is SGDLS and CDR2 YYNGEE. The CDR3 is 14 residues long. V shed 2 bases and J shed 3 bases, with 10 bases lying between them.

The chain employs TRBV7-9 and TRBJ2-1, with TRBD2 as a possible D gene (5 bases). The CDR3 loop spans 10 amino acids. The V end was cut by 5 bases, the J end by 11 bases, with 7 bases between. Germline V gives CDR1 SEHNR, CDR2 FQNEAQ (reference sequence). CDR3 sequence reads: CASSLGKQFF. In DNA, the CDR3 is TGTGCCAGCAGCCTCGGGAAGCAGTTCTTC. The full variable domain, completed using reference TRBV7-9 and TRBJ2-1, is DTGVSQNPRHKITKRGQNVTFRCDPISEHNRLYWYRQTLGQGPEFLTYFQNEAQLEKSRLLSDRFSAERPKGSFSTLEIQRTEQGDSAMYLCASSLGKQFFGPGTRLTVL.

This rearrangement joins TRBV6-4 to TRBJ1-2; maybe TRBD1 (6 bases). CDR3 length equals 14 residues. CDR1 is MRHNA and CDR2 is SNTAGT in the germline V gene. V was clipped by 3 bases and J by 4 bases, with 12 bases between them. CDR3 DNA: TGTGCCAGCAGTGAGGGTGGGGGCAGCTATGGCTACACCTTC. Residues: CASSEGGGSYGYTF.

V and J are TRBV5-4 and TRBJ2-5, with TRBD1 as a possible D gene (6 bases). The V and J ends lost 0 bases and 2 bases respectively, with 8 bases between them. This CDR3 comprises 14 residues. The germline gives CDR1 SGHNT, CDR2 YYREEE (reference sequence). The CDR3 DNA reads as TGTGCCAGCAGCTTGGGGGGGACACAAGAGACCCAGTACTTC. Translating gives CASSLGGTQETQYF.

This chain links TRBV27 with TRBJ2-7, with D maybe TRBD2 (6 bases). CDR1 and CDR2 (germline): MNHEY, SMNVEV (reference sequence). Trimming took 1 base from V and 5 from J, leaving 18 bases between them. There are 16 residues in the CDR3. The CDR3, as DNA: TGTGCCAGCAGTTTATGGAGGGGCTCTTTGGAGGACGAGCAGTACTTC. It translates to CASSLWRGSLEDEQYF.

This rearrangement joins TRBV7-2 to TRBJ1-3, with TRBD1 identical over 9 bases. Germline assignment: CDR1 SGHTA and CDR2 FQGNSA. V lost 5 bases to trimming and J lost 4 bases; unmatched junction nucleotides: 6. The length of the CDR3 is 15 residues. The CDR3 is CASSTGTGSGNTIYF. The CDR3 region has the DNA TGTGCCAGCAGCACCGGGACAGGGTCAGGAAACACCATATATTTT.

V usage is TRBV15 and J usage is TRBJ2-6; weak D call: TRBD1 (6 bases). Trimming pared 9 bases from V and 4 bases from J, leaving 22 bases between. The V gene's germline CDR1 is LNHNV and CDR2 YYDKDF (reference sequence). CDR3 length: 17 amino acids. The CDR3 loop reads CATSGQPLGSGANVLTF. The CDR3 DNA sequence: TGTGCCACTTCCGGACAGCCGTTAGGGTCCGGGGCCAACGTCCTGACTTTC. Looking up the rest from reference TRBV15 and TRBJ2-6 gives the full variable domain: DAMVIQNPRYQVTQFGKPVTLSCSQTLNHNVMYWYQQKSSQAPKLLFHYYDKDFNNEADTPDNFQSRRPNTSFCFLDIRSPGLGDTAMYLCATSGQPLGSGANVLTFGAGSRLTVL.

The rearrangement links TRBV5-1 to TRBJ2-7; TRBD2 matches at 7 bases. With 2 bases clipped from V and 3 bases from J, the junction kept 11 bases outside the gene matches. Germline assignment: CDR1 SGHRS and CDR2 YFSETQ. The CDR3 sequence is 16 residues long. This chain's CDR3 is CASSFVTGSGIYEQYF. In nucleotides, the CDR3 is TGCGCCAGCAGCTTTGTTACCGGGAGCGGGATCTACGAGCAGTACTTC. Based on the CDR3 plus reference TRBV5-1 and TRBJ2-7, the full variable domain is KAGVTQTPRYLIKTRGQQVTLSCSPISGHRSVSWYQQTPGQGLQFLFEYFSETQRNKGNFPGRFSGRQFSNSRSEMNVSTLELGDSALYLCASSFVTGSGIYEQYFGPGTRLTVT.

This chain links TRBV1 with TRBJ2-2. TRBV1 is noted as a pseudogene. This CDR3 is 11 amino acids long. The CDR3 protein is CTSVGAGELFF. CDR3 in DNA: TGCACCAGCGTCGGCGCCGGGGAGCTGTTTTTT.

This clone has only a few counts. The rearrangement links TRBV6-1 to TRBJ2-1, with 10 bases identical to TRBD2. Trimming at V came to 6 bases and at J to 7 bases, leaving 15 bases not matched to a gene. The CDR3 has 17 amino acids. The germline V gene has CDR1 MNHNS and CDR2 SASEGT. CDR3 bases: TGTGCCAGCAGCGAAATGGGCAGAGCGGGAGGGTATAATGAGCAGTTCTTC. Translated: CASSEMGRAGGYNEQFF.

The chain joins TRBV5-6 to TRBJ2-7; the match to TRBD1 covers 9 bases. V lost 0 bases to trimming and J lost 3 bases; unmatched junction nucleotides: 7. CDR3 length equals 16 residues. The germline gives CDR1 SGHDT, CDR2 YYEEEE. The CDR3 loop is CASSLEGQGLLYEQYF. As DNA, the CDR3 is TGTGCCAGCAGCTTGGAGGGACAGGGCCTTCTCTACGAGCAGTACTTC.